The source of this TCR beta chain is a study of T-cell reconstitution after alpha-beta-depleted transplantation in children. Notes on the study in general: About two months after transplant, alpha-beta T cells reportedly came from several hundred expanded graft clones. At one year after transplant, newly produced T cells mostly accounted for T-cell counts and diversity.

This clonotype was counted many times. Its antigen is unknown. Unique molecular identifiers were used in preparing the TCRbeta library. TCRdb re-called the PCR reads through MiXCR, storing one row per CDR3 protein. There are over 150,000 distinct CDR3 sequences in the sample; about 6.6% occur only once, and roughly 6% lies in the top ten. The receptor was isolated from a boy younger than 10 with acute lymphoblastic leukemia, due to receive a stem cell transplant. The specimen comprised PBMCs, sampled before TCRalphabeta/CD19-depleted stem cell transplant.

Here the CDR3 DNA reads TGCAGTGCTGACAGGGGGCATAGCAATCAGCCCCAGCATTTT. Its translation is CSADRGHSNQPQHF. The V gene is TRBV20-1, the J gene TRBJ1-5; TRBD1 agrees at 10 bases. CDR3 length: 14 residues. Germline V gives CDR1 DFQATT, CDR2 SNEGSKA (reference sequence). The junction had 1 base not matched to a gene; V was cut back by 5 bases and J by 0 bases.